Below are 32 T cell receptor beta chains sequenced from a single sample in a study of cytotoxic CD8 clonotypes in ibrutinib-treated CLL. Sequenced by immunoSEQ multiplex PCR; TCRdb stores in-frame clones only, minus some. Of approximately 100,000 clones listed, more than 55% are singletons. The source was PBMCs, collected after 24 months of ibrutinib treatment. The receptors originated from a human donor with chronic lymphocytic leukemia.

The gene calls are TRBV5-1 and TRBJ1-1; D gene uncertain. The CDR3 length is 14 residues. The germline V gene encodes CDR1 SGHRS and CDR2 YFSETQ. Trimming left V 4 bases short and J 6 bases short, with 16 bases between. CDR3 amino acids: CASSPAGPRAEAFF. The CDR3 DNA reads TGCGCCAGCAGCCCGGCGGGCCCCCGCGCTGAAGCTTTCTTT.

This clone was recorded a few times. The chain links TRBV28 to TRBJ2-1; TRBD1 matches at 8 bases. With 6 bases clipped from V and 3 bases from J, the junction kept 4 bases outside the gene matches. The germline gives CDR1 MDHEN, CDR2 SYDVKM. There are 14 residues in the CDR3. The CDR3 DNA reads TGTGCCAGCAGCGAAACAGGGGGCTACAATGAGCAGTTCTTC. Its protein is CASSETGGYNEQFF.

The rearrangement joins TRBV5-1 to TRBJ2-2; D is possibly TRBD2 (5 bases). V lost 0 bases to trimming and J lost 2 bases, with 11 bases between them. Germline V CDR1 and CDR2: SGHRS, YFSETQ. The CDR3 runs to 16 residues. CDR3 sequence (DNA): TGCGCCAGCAGCTTGGGCCGGGATCAAAACACCGGGGAGCTGTTTTTT. Residues: CASSLGRDQNTGELFF.

The CDR3 region is CASSLEDRKTQYF. The CDR3 region has the DNA TGTGCCAGCAGCTTAGAGGACAGAAAGACCCAGTACTTC. This chain links TRBV7-2 with TRBJ2-5; TRBD1 is a possible D gene (6 bases). The V gene lost 1 base and the J gene lost 6 bases, with 9 bases spanning the gap. Germline loops: CDR1 SGHTA, CDR2 FQGNSA. This CDR3 is built from 13 residues.

The chain joins TRBV5-1 to TRBJ2-7; the match to TRBD1 covers 8 bases. The V segment lost 4 bases and the J segment 5 bases; nucleotides outside the gene matches: 11. This CDR3 region has 15 residues. Germline lookup yields CDR1 SGHRS and CDR2 YFSETQ. CDR3 in DNA: TGCGCCAGCAGCGCCCCGGGACAGGCTGTCCACGAGCAGTACTTC. Translated, it gives CASSAPGQAVHEQYF.

V is TRBV28 and J is TRBJ2-7; D possibly corresponds to TRBD1 (5 bases). Germline CDR1 MDHEN, CDR2 SYDVKM. V was trimmed by 4 bases and J by 0 bases, leaving 13 bases between them. This CDR3 spans 15 amino acids. The CDR3 reads CASSSGQVISYEQYF. DNA of the CDR3: TGTGCCAGCAGTTCCGGACAAGTGATCTCCTACGAGCAGTACTTC. The entire variable domain, with the rest obtained from reference TRBV28 and TRBJ2-7, is as follows: DVKVTQSSRYLVKRTGEKVFLECVQDMDHENMFWYRQDPGLGLRLIYFSYDVKMKEKGDIPEGYSVSREKKERFSLILESASTNQTSMYLCASSSGQVISYEQYFGPGTRLTVT.

The rearrangement joins TRBV9 to TRBJ2-7; 8 bases agree with TRBD2. Trimming at V came to 5 bases and at J to 0 bases, leaving 4 bases not matched to a gene. CDR1 is SGDLS, CDR2 YYNGEE, per germline. This CDR3 is 14 amino acids long. In nucleotides, the CDR3 is TGTGCCAGCAGTGCGGGGGGAATCTCCTACGAGCAGTACTTC. The encoded protein is CASSAGGISYEQYF. Variable domain in full (rest from reference TRBV9 and TRBJ2-7): DSGVTQTPKHLITATGQRVTLRCSPRSGDLSVYWYQQSLDQGLQFLIQYYNGEERAKGNILERFSAQQFPDLHSELNLSSLELGDSALYFCASSAGGISYEQYFGPGTRLTVT.

The table lists this clone with many counts. This rearrangement joins TRBV13 to TRBJ2-1, with a possible D match to TRBD1 (5 bases). CDR3 length equals 14 residues. With 8 bases removed from V and 4 bases from J, the gap between germline ends came to 15 bases. Germline loops: CDR1 PRHDT, CDR2 FYEKMQ (reference sequence). CDR3 sequence (DNA): TGTGCCAGCGGCGTCACAGGAGCATACAATGAGCAGTTCTTC. Its translation is CASGVTGAYNEQFF.

The chain links TRBV10-1 to TRBJ2-7; D is uncertain. Germline V gene sequence: CDR1 WNHNN, CDR2 SYGVQD (reference sequence). Trimming stripped 4 bases from V and 3 bases from J, with 10 bases between. The CDR3 covers 13 residues. CDR3 region: CASSGRLNYEQYF. CDR3 sequence (DNA): TGCGCCAGCAGTGGACGACTTAACTACGAGCAGTACTTC.

The rearrangement links TRBV29-1 to TRBJ2-1, with 7 positions matching TRBD1. V lost 5 bases to trimming and J lost 2 bases; unmatched junction nucleotides: 3. Germline CDR1 reads SQVTM; CDR2 reads ANQGSEA. The length of the CDR3 is 13 residues. The CDR3: CSVRDRAYNEQFF. CDR3 coding DNA: TGCAGCGTTCGTGACAGGGCCTACAATGAGCAGTTCTTC.

V is TRBV4-1 and J is TRBJ1-2, with D possibly TRBD1 on 5 matching bases. The germline V and J ends were trimmed by 1 base and 5 bases, with 8 bases remaining between them. The CDR3 has 13 residues. CDR1 and CDR2 from the germline V gene are MGHRA and YSYEKL. Written as DNA, the CDR3 is TGCGCCAGCAGCCAAGGGGACGGGTATGGCTACACCTTC. It codes for CASSQGDGYGYTF.

The chain combines TRBV7-2 with TRBJ2-5; a possible D gene is TRBD1 (5 bases). Germline loops: CDR1 SGHTA, CDR2 FQGNSA. V was pared by 5 bases and J by 6 bases, with 13 bases between. This CDR3 spans 13 amino acids. Here the CDR3 reads CASSPLDSQTQYF. The CDR3 nucleotides are TGTGCCAGCAGCCCCTTAGACAGTCAGACCCAGTACTTC.

The rearrangement joins TRBV4-1 to TRBJ1-2; the D gene is possibly TRBD1 (5 bases). The CDR3 runs 14 residues. The V gene lost 1 base and the J gene lost 5 bases, with 11 bases spanning the gap. Germline CDR1 is MGHRA and CDR2 is YSYEKL. CDR3 loop: CASSQGRDAYGYTF. The CDR3 nucleotides are TGCGCCAGCAGCCAAGGTCGGGACGCATATGGCTACACCTTC.

This chain joins TRBV5-1 and TRBJ2-5, with a weak D call TRBD1 (6 bases). Germline CDR1 reads SGHRS; CDR2 reads YFSETQ. The CDR3 consists of 14 residues. The ends were cut back, 5 bases at V and 2 bases at J, with 13 bases in the middle. CDR3 sequence: CASRPTGRQETQYF. CDR3 nucleotides: TGCGCCAGCAGACCTACAGGGCGACAAGAGACCCAGTACTTC.

J is TRBJ2-1 and V is TRBV7-9, with 7 bases fitting TRBD1. V lost 4 bases, J lost 9 bases, and 9 bases stayed unmatched. The CDR3 is 14 residues long. Germline V gene lookup returns CDR1 SEHNR and CDR2 FQNEAQ (reference sequence). CDR3 sequence: CASSWTGGSTEQFF. The CDR3 nucleotides are TGTGCCAGCAGCTGGACAGGTGGTTCGACTGAGCAGTTCTTC.

The rearrangement links TRBV30 to TRBJ2-5; D remains unclear. The ends were cut back, 5 bases at V and 2 bases at J, with 9 bases in the middle. The CDR3 sequence is 12 residues long. Germline loops: CDR1 GTSNPN, CDR2 SVGIG (reference sequence). Here the CDR3 reads CAWGGRQETQYF. In DNA form, the CDR3 reads TGTGCCTGGGGTGGACGACAAGAGACCCAGTACTTC. Filled out from reference TRBV30 and TRBJ2-5, the complete variable domain reads SQTIHQWPATLVQPVGSPLSLECTVEGTSNPNLYWYRQAAGRGLQLLFYSVGIGQISSEVPQNLSASRPQDRQFILSSKKLLLSDSGFYLCAWGGRQETQYFGPGTRLLVL.

By proportion, this clone is medium-sized. V is TRBV4-1 and J is TRBJ2-7; perhaps TRBD1 as D (6 bases). Germline assignment: CDR1 MGHRA and CDR2 YSYEKL. V was cut by 1 base and J by 5 bases, with 6 bases left in between. This CDR3 has 12 amino acids. The chain's CDR3 is CASSQAGDEQYF. Here the CDR3 DNA reads TGCGCCAGCAGCCAAGCAGGGGACGAGCAGTACTTC.

Points on this clone: Other DNA sequences in the sample encode the same CDR3. V and J are TRBV28 and TRBJ1-2; D unclear. The V end was cut by 7 bases, the J end by 6 bases, with 21 bases between. The CDR3 is 15 residues long. Looked up from germline, CDR1 is MDHEN and CDR2 is SYDVKM. CDR3: CASTPWGAVADGYTF. CDR3 nucleotides: TGTGCCAGCACCCCATGGGGAGCGGTTGCCGATGGCTACACCTTC.

This clone occurred a few times. The rearrangement joins TRBV11-2 to TRBJ1-5; 8 nucleotides match TRBD1. V shed 6 bases, J shed 6 bases, and the junction held 10 bases outside the gene matches. Germline CDR1 SGHAT, CDR2 FQNNGV. CDR3 length: 15 residues. The CDR3 DNA follows: TGTGCCAGCAGGCCAACAGGGGGAATTTCTCAGCCCCAGCATTTT. Amino acid sequence: CASRPTGGISQPQHF.

The genes are TRBV29-1 and TRBJ2-3; D perhaps matches TRBD2 (6 bases). CDR1 and CDR2 (germline): SQVTM, ANQGSEA. V lost 0 bases to trimming and J lost 0 bases, with 13 bases between them. The CDR3 consists of 16 residues. For the CDR3, the DNA is TGCAGCGTTGAAGATCGTTTAGGGACTAGCACAGATACGCAGTATTTT. Protein: CSVEDRLGTSTDTQYF.

The J gene is TRBJ1-3, the V gene TRBV2; D remains ambiguous. Per the germline V gene, CDR1 is SNHLY and CDR2 is FYNNEI. This CDR3 is 13 amino acids long. V lost 6 bases and J lost 1, with 7 bases in between. The CDR3 reads CASSLDSGNTIYF. The CDR3 DNA reads TGTGCCAGCAGCCTGGATTCTGGAAACACCATATATTTT.

The chain has TRBV5-1 and TRBJ1-1, with 7 positions matching TRBD1. The CDR3 is made up of 13 amino acids. Germline V gene lookup returns CDR1 SGHRS and CDR2 YFSETQ. V shed 0 bases, J shed 11 bases, and the junction held 7 bases outside the gene matches. This CDR3 reads CASSLAERGHAFF. The CDR3 region has the DNA TGCGCCAGCAGCTTGGCCGAAAGGGGGCACGCTTTCTTT.

The chain uses TRBV7-6 and TRBJ2-2; D is tentatively TRBD1 or TRBD2 (5 bases each). The V and J ends lost 5 bases and 3 bases respectively, with 16 bases between them. The CDR3 is 16 residues long. Germline loops: CDR1 SGHVS, CDR2 FNYEAQ. The CDR3 nucleotides are TGTGCCAGCAGCGTCGGGACGGTACTAGACACCGGGGAGCTGTTTTTT. It is translated as CASSVGTVLDTGELFF.

V usage is TRBV7-8 and J usage is TRBJ1-1, with D perhaps matching TRBD1 (6 bases). This CDR3 has 15 residues. Germline CDR1 reads SGHVS; CDR2 reads FQNEAQ. Between the trimmed V and J ends, which lost 5 bases and 7 bases, there was a span of 20 bases. The chain's CDR3 is CASSRTELANHEAFF. DNA of the CDR3: TGTGCCAGCAGCCGGACAGAGCTTGCAAATCATGAAGCTTTCTTT. The entire variable domain, with the rest obtained from reference TRBV7-8 and TRBJ1-1, is as follows: GAGVSQSPRYKVAKRGQDVALRCDPISGHVSLFWYQQALGQGPEFLTYFQNEAQLDKSGLPSDRFFAERPEGSVSTLKIQRTQQEDSAVYLCASSRTELANHEAFFGQGTRLTVV.

This clone was observed once. The V call is TRBV30, the J call TRBJ2-1; 14 bases fit TRBD2. Germline CDR1 GTSNPN, CDR2 SVGIG (reference sequence). With V trimmed by 0 bases and J by 9 bases, 4 bases remained unmatched. The CDR3 contains 15 residues. The CDR3 sequence is CAWSVGLAGVAEQFF. The CDR3 DNA reads as TGTGCCTGGAGTGTGGGACTAGCGGGGGTGGCTGAGCAGTTCTTC.

This clone was counted a few times. The V gene is TRBV2, the J gene TRBJ1-5; possibly TRBD1 for D (5 bases). The CDR3 covers 13 residues. Between the trimmed V and J ends, which lost 3 bases and 8 bases, there was a span of 11 bases. Germline V gene data show CDR1 as SNHLY and CDR2 as FYNNEI. The CDR3 protein is CASSDGREEPQHF. DNA for the CDR3: TGTGCCAGCAGTGATGGCAGGGAAGAGCCCCAGCATTTT.

The J gene is TRBJ2-7, the V gene TRBV5-1, with 9 bases that match TRBD1. Trimming took 0 bases from V and 4 from J; bases not matched to a gene: 5. Germline loops: CDR1 SGHRS, CDR2 YFSETQ. The CDR3 extends over 15 amino acids. In DNA, the CDR3 is TGCGCCAGCAGCTTGGGCGGGACAGGGCATTACGAGCAGTACTTC. Its translation is CASSLGGTGHYEQYF.

J is TRBJ2-1 and V is TRBV7-6, with 8 bases aligning to TRBD2. The CDR3 contains 16 residues. With 1 base clipped from V and 3 bases from J, the junction kept 5 bases outside the gene matches. Germline assignment: CDR1 SGHVS and CDR2 FNYEAQ. CDR3 DNA: TGTGCCAGCAGCTTAGAGGCGGGGGGCTTCTACAATGAGCAGTTCTTC. As protein: CASSLEAGGFYNEQFF.

This sequence joins TRBV18 and TRBJ1-6, with 9 bases lining up with TRBD1. Germline V gene sequence: CDR1 KGHSH, CDR2 LQKENI. CDR3 size: 13 residues. The V and J ends lost 3 bases and 10 bases, in that order; junction bases with no gene match: 1. CDR3 protein: CASSPGQGSPLHF. The CDR3 coding sequence is TGTGCCAGCTCACCGGGACAGGGATCACCCCTCCACTTT.

This clone was seen once. V usage is TRBV29-1 and J usage is TRBJ2-7; 7 positions match TRBD1. The J segment lost 0 bases and the V segment lost 6 bases, leaving 8 bases of the junction unmatched. In germline, CDR1 is SQVTM, CDR2 ANQGSEA. The CDR3 is 14 residues long. As DNA, the CDR3 is TGCAGCGTCCTTAGACAGGGTTTCTCCTACGAGCAGTACTTC. The encoded protein is CSVLRQGFSYEQYF.

This rearrangement joins TRBV30 to TRBJ2-5; 9 bases are a match to TRBD2. V lost 3 bases to trimming and J lost 5 bases; unmatched junction nucleotides: 4. CDR3 length equals 13 residues. The germline gives CDR1 GTSNPN, CDR2 SVGIG (reference sequence). The CDR3: CAWRASGAETQYF. CDR3 DNA: TGTGCCTGGAGGGCTAGCGGGGCTGAGACCCAGTACTTC.

The chain links TRBV6-5 to TRBJ2-7, with a weak D call TRBD1 (5 bases). CDR3 length: 14 residues. V lost 5 bases, J lost 0 bases, and 11 bases lay in between. Germline loops: CDR1 MNHEY, CDR2 SVGAGI. The CDR3, as DNA: TGTGCCAGCAGTCTCGACAGAGACTCCTACGAGCAGTACTTC. Its protein is CASSLDRDSYEQYF.